This T cell receptor beta chain was recorded in a study of T cell responses to AZD1222 COVID-19 vaccine. Study at large: Investigators merged groups given second doses at roughly 4 or roughly 12 weeks.

Germline V gene sequence: CDR1 MNHEY, CDR2 SVGAGI. V lost 0 bases and J 9 bases, leaving 18 bases between the germline ends. The CDR3 loop spans 16 amino acids. Regarding this clone: As yet, its antigen is unknown.

Data came from immunoSEQ multiplex PCR; TCRdb stores just in-frame clones and leaves some out. Among approximately 140,000 clones listed, approximately 94% were seen once. General study points: Clonal diversity was possibly underestimated, and the donors were mostly white British, with more females. Just a handful of AZD1222 recipients tested seropositive at baseline.

The gene calls are TRBV6-5 and TRBJ2-1; a weak D match, TRBD2 (7 bases). The sequencing used peripheral blood, collected on day 0 of AZD1222 vaccination. This sequence originates from an adult in good health. CDR3 bases: TGTGCCAGCAGTTACTCGAGGGCGGGGGCAGTCTTTGAGCAGTTCTTC. It yields the protein CASSYSRAGAVFEQFF.